These 22 T cell receptor beta chains share one sample of origin, sequenced in a study of cytomegalovirus exposure and HLA in healthy donors. Sequenced by immunoSEQ multiplex PCR; TCRdb stores in-frame clones only, minus some. The sample lists nearly 110,000 clones; about 87% were seen once. Sequencing was carried out using PBMCs. All receptors derive from a woman younger than 30 in good health and CMV-seropositive.

This clone appeared once. This chain links TRBV5-6 with TRBJ2-5; 7 bases line up with TRBD1. With V trimmed by 4 bases and J by 2 bases, 8 bases remained unmatched. Germline V gene sequence: CDR1 SGHDT, CDR2 YYEEEE. The CDR3 has 15 amino acids. The CDR3 reads CASSHAGTAQETQYF. In DNA, the CDR3 is TGTGCCAGCAGCCACGCCGGGACAGCTCAAGAGACCCAGTACTTC.

The rearrangement links TRBV27 to TRBJ1-1; perhaps TRBD1 as D (5 bases). CDR1 and CDR2 from the germline V gene are MNHEY and SMNVEV (reference sequence). The V end lost 1 base, the J end lost 5 bases, and 17 bases lay between the germline ends. The CDR3 sequence is 16 residues long. CDR3 sequence (DNA): TGTGCCAGCAGTTTATTGGGGCCCCCCTTTCGAACTGAAGCTTTCTTT. This encodes CASSLLGPPFRTEAFF.

The chain is built from TRBV28 and TRBJ2-1, with D maybe TRBD1 (5 bases). The ends were cut back, 3 bases at V and 10 bases at J, with 13 bases in the middle. Germline loops: CDR1 MDHEN, CDR2 SYDVKM. The CDR3 spans 13 residues. The CDR3 nucleotides are TGTGCCAGCAGTTTTTCAGGGTCCGGCGAGCAGTTCTTC. Translation: CASSFSGSGEQFF. The whole variable domain, filled in from reference TRBV28 and TRBJ2-1, reads DVKVTQSSRYLVKRTGEKVFLECVQDMDHENMFWYRQDPGLGLRLIYFSYDVKMKEKGDIPEGYSVSREKKERFSLILESASTNQTSMYLCASSFSGSGEQFFGPGTRLTVL.

The V and J genes are TRBV9 and TRBJ2-2; D might be TRBD1 (6 bases). The CDR3 spans 17 residues. V was trimmed by 4 bases and J by 0 bases, leaving 16 bases between them. Germline V gene sequence: CDR1 SGDLS, CDR2 YYNGEE. As DNA, the CDR3 is TGTGCCAGCAGCCTCCCAGGGGTTCAGGCGAACACCGGGGAGCTGTTTTTT. It specifies CASSLPGVQANTGELFF.

The J gene is TRBJ1-1, the V gene TRBV4-1; tentative D call: TRBD1 (6 bases). The CDR3 covers 17 residues. V was cut by 1 base and J by 0 bases, with 15 bases left in between. The germline V gene encodes CDR1 MGHRA and CDR2 YSYEKL. The CDR3 coding sequence is TGCGCCAGCAGCCAAGCTGCGCAGGGGTACATGAACACTGAAGCTTTCTTT. Protein product: CASSQAAQGYMNTEAFF.

This chain connects TRBV4-3 to TRBJ2-1; TRBD1 matches 11 bases. V was clipped by 3 bases and J by 7 bases; unmatched bases: 5. Germline values: CDR1 LGHNA, CDR2 YSLEER. The CDR3 has 15 residues. CDR3 nucleotide sequence: TGCGCCAGCAGCCACCCGGACAGGGGGCTGAATGAGCAGTTCTTC. Encoded protein: CASSHPDRGLNEQFF.

The rearrangement joins TRBV25-1 to TRBJ2-5; TRBD2 matches at 11 bases. From germline, CDR1 is MGHDK and CDR2 SYGVNS. V was clipped by 4 bases and J by 5 bases; unmatched bases: 3. The CDR3 has 14 residues. CDR3 amino acids: CASSGLAGFETQYF. For the CDR3, the DNA is TGTGCCAGCAGTGGACTAGCGGGGTTCGAGACCCAGTACTTC.

The chain recombines TRBV6-8 with TRBJ1-6; D may be TRBD1 (5 bases). Trimming left V 0 bases short and J 4 bases short, with 16 bases between. This CDR3 has 18 amino acids. Germline V lookup: CDR1 MNHGY, CDR2 SAAAGT. The CDR3 here is CASSYSNGRAHYNSPLHF. For the CDR3, the DNA is TGTGCCAGCAGTTACTCGAATGGCAGGGCTCATTATAATTCACCCCTCCACTTT.

V usage is TRBV11-2 and J usage is TRBJ1-6; 10 bases agree with TRBD1. The germline CDR1 and CDR2 sequences are SGHAT and FQNNGV. CDR3 length equals 18 residues. Losses at the gene ends were 5 bases for V and 1 base for J; bases not matched to a gene: 8. This chain's CDR3 is CASSQGGQGRSYNSPLHF. The CDR3 DNA follows: TGTGCCAGCAGCCAAGGGGGACAGGGGAGGTCCTATAATTCACCCCTCCACTTT.

CDR3 sequence reads: CASSQGQRQGNTIYF. The CDR3 DNA reads TGCGCCAGCAGTCAGGGGCAGCGACAAGGAAACACCATATATTTT. This chain links TRBV4-3 with TRBJ1-3; D is possibly TRBD1 (6 bases). V was cut by 6 bases and J by 4 bases, with 16 bases left in between. The length of the CDR3 is 15 residues. Per germline, CDR1 LGHNA and CDR2 YSLEER.

This clone was counted only a few times. The chain combines TRBV19 with TRBJ1-2; 7 bases fit TRBD1. Germline CDR1 and CDR2: LNHDA and SQIVND (reference sequence). The CDR3 runs to 15 residues. V lost 5 bases, J lost 3 bases, and 9 bases stayed unmatched. In DNA, the CDR3 is TGTGCCAGTAGTCCAGCGACAGGGTGGGACTATGGCTACACCTTC. It yields the protein CASSPATGWDYGYTF.

CDR3 DNA sequence: TGTGCCAGCAGCCAAAGCGGACAGTATGGCTACACCTTC. It is translated as CASSQSGQYGYTF. The chain employs TRBV6-5 and TRBJ1-2; D may be TRBD1 (6 bases). This CDR3 is 13 amino acids long. V was pared by 6 bases and J by 5 bases, with 13 bases between. From germline, CDR1 is MNHEY and CDR2 SVGAGI.

The V and J genes are TRBV4-3 and TRBJ1-6, with a weak D call TRBD1 (5 bases). V was shortened by 4 bases and J by 0 bases, with 10 bases between the two germline ends. CDR1 and CDR2 (germline): LGHNA, YSLEER. The CDR3 sequence is 16 residues long. CDR3 region: CASSPRQSSYNSPLHF. CDR3 bases: TGCGCCAGCAGCCCGCGACAGAGCTCCTATAATTCACCCCTCCACTTT.

The chain combines TRBV9 with TRBJ2-5, with 9 nucleotides matching TRBD2. Trimming cost V 0 bases and J 4 bases; bases outside gene matches: 4. This CDR3 region has 15 residues. Germline loops: CDR1 SGDLS, CDR2 YYNGEE. The CDR3 coding sequence is TGTGCCAGCAGCGTAGGCGGGGGGGTGTTAGAGACCCAGTACTTC. Translated: CASSVGGGVLETQYF.

The rearrangement links TRBV28 to TRBJ1-2, with D uncertain. The CDR3 is 13 amino acids. Germline CDR1 reads MDHEN; CDR2 reads SYDVKM. V lost 2 bases to trimming and J lost 0 bases, with 4 bases between them. CDR3 sequence reads: CASSLKPNYGYTF. The DNA of the CDR3 is TGTGCCAGCAGTTTAAAGCCTAACTATGGCTACACCTTC.

The gene calls are TRBV7-8 and TRBJ2-5; 11 positions match TRBD2. Germline-derived CDR1 and CDR2 are SGHVS and FQNEAQ. V lost 0 bases, J lost 6 bases, and 6 bases stayed unmatched. The CDR3 sequence is 16 residues long. CDR3 DNA: TGTGCCAGCAGCTTAGCCCTAGCGGGGGGTTTGCAGACCCAGTACTTC. It codes for CASSLALAGGLQTQYF.

V and J are TRBV7-2 and TRBJ2-5; TRBD1 might be the D (8 bases). The CDR3 is made up of 16 amino acids. CDR1 is SGHTA, CDR2 FQGNSA, per germline. V was cut by 1 base and J by 1 base, with 13 bases left in between. The CDR3 DNA follows: TGTGCCAGCAGCTTAGGGACAGGGAGGGTCCAAGAGACCCAGTACTTC. Its translation: CASSLGTGRVQETQYF.

The chain combines TRBV28 with TRBJ1-5; D remains ambiguous. Trimming left V 3 bases short and J 6 bases short, with 9 bases between. This CDR3 is built from 13 residues. Germline V gives CDR1 MDHEN, CDR2 SYDVKM. CDR3: CASSFGVGQPQHF. CDR3 nucleotides: TGTGCCAGCAGTTTCGGGGTTGGTCAGCCCCAGCATTTT. Based on the CDR3 plus reference TRBV28 and TRBJ1-5, the full variable domain is DVKVTQSSRYLVKRTGEKVFLECVQDMDHENMFWYRQDPGLGLRLIYFSYDVKMKEKGDIPEGYSVSREKKERFSLILESASTNQTSMYLCASSFGVGQPQHFGDGTRLSIL.

This chain joins TRBV27 and TRBJ1-3, with D tentatively TRBD1 (6 bases). Deletions cut 6 bases from V and 0 bases from J, with 6 bases between. CDR3 size: 13 residues. Germline CDR1 is MNHEY and CDR2 is SMNVEV (reference sequence). In nucleotides, the CDR3 is TGTGCCAGCAGGACAGGCTCTGGAAACACCATATATTTT. Its protein product is CASRTGSGNTIYF.

The genes are TRBV19 and TRBJ1-5; TRBD1 might be the D (5 bases). The V and J ends lost 0 bases and 7 bases respectively, with 13 bases between them. There are 15 residues in the CDR3. The germline CDR1 and CDR2 sequences are LNHDA and SQIVND (reference sequence). CDR3 coding DNA: TGTGCCAGTAGTATAGATTCGGGGGTCGGACAGCCCCAGCATTTT. Protein product: CASSIDSGVGQPQHF.

This chain connects TRBV11-2 to TRBJ2-7; perhaps TRBD1 as D (5 bases). The V end lost 1 base, the J end lost 4 bases, and 14 bases lay between the germline ends. This CDR3 is built from 15 residues. CDR1 is SGHAT, CDR2 FQNNGV, per germline. CDR3: CASSLVAQGVYEQYF. The CDR3 DNA reads as TGTGCCAGCAGCTTAGTAGCCCAGGGCGTATACGAGCAGTACTTC.

The chain recombines TRBV19 with TRBJ1-5; 9 nucleotides align to TRBD1. V lost 7 bases, J lost 2 bases, and 6 bases stayed unmatched. The CDR3 has 15 residues. Germline CDR1 is LNHDA and CDR2 is SQIVND (reference sequence). The CDR3 spells CASNTGGGGNQPQHF. The CDR3 coding sequence is TGTGCCAGTAATACAGGGGGCGGTGGCAATCAGCCCCAGCATTTT.